This T cell receptor (beta chain) was documented in a study of T cells after posttransplantation cyclophosphamide (dated by TCRdb to about 2016). With respect to the entire study: The study tracked T cell repertoire reconstitution by TRB sequencing after myeloablative bone marrow transplantation using posttransplantation cyclophosphamide as GVHD prophylaxis. Blood from all 30 or so PTCy patients who had 1-year posttransplant specimens underwent TRB sequencing. In 3 patients, TRB sequencing was also performed on up to roughly 3 more blood samples taken 2 to 5.2 years after transplant, and in 4 patients, pretransplant blood was also TRB-sequenced. Antigen receptor sequencing was done on samples from 35 PTCy-treated patients and from 15 to 20 related bone marrow donors of those patients. Public TRB sequences were queried against a database of over 3,500 sequences associated with responses to pathogens, tumor antigens, self-antigens and alloantigens. Because TRA and TRB clonality were tightly correlated in roughly 10 samples, subsequent TCR analyses were focused on TRB only. The full study reports these points: At 1-2 months, donor-recipient similarity was low but rose over the first year, and the later blood repertoires were often dominated by donor CD8+ memory clones. Across the approximately 45 patients, TRB clonality was highly associated with recipient CMV seropositivity and CMV reactivation, and diversity with PTCy was similar to that in the CNI/methotrexate controls. The TRB repertoires of T cells infiltrating skin or GI tract showed only limited overlap with the TRB repertoires of T cells in blood.

Of note for this clone: What this receptor recognizes is not known. Per-nucleotide qualities are absent, and no much larger clonotype sits a single base away.

CDR1 SNHLY and CDR2 FYNNEI are derived from the germline V gene. Taken from cysteine to phenylalanine, the CDR3 has 15 residues. Only the CDR3 DNA stays, 45 bases, in frame from base 1. Here V drops 10 bases and J drops 7 bases, and the junction holds 14 bases not matched to any gene. Genomic DNA was used for TRB sequencing, which was performed with the immunoSEQ assay at survey resolution or with the hsTCRB kit. In the original analysis: The immunoSEQ software handled initial read processing, and the LymphoSeq R package was used for repertoire analyses. Clonality was computed as 1 minus normalized Shannon entropy; Gini coefficient was also calculated for each TRB dataset. Phenotypes of unsorted samples were inferred by mapping TRB sequences from sorted subsets of the recipient or donor onto the same recipient's unsorted samples. Not all clones reach the TCRdb copy of this immuneACCESS table, which keeps in-frame sequences only. Checked studies attribute under half of the gap to unresolved V genes and leave the rest unexplained. That table is the source of V, J and clone size, and D and trimming were worked out from the DNA. This sample has 25,000 or so clones in its table, and about 82% of those were observed once. Clones ranked in the top ten supply approximately 6.7% of the sample.

The PTCy-treated patients were drawn from a prospective, multi-institutional clinical trial. Peripheral blood and bone marrow mononuclear cells were isolated by Ficoll-Hypaque density centrifugation and cryopreserved. Recombination linked TRBV2 to TRBJ2-1, and 9 junctional nucleotides match TRBD2. The clonotype comes from an older woman with a blood cancer, CMV-positive, and with a related stem cell donor. The material sequenced was PBMCs. The CDR3 region reads CATPPGTSSINEQFF. The DNA sequence reads TGTGCCACCCCCCCAGGGACTAGCTCCATAAATGAGCAGTTCTTC.